A single T cell receptor beta chain is shown here with its context. This CDR3 contains 16 residues. Germline CDR1 reads MNHNY; CDR2 reads SVGAGI (reference sequence). Trimming pared 6 bases from V and 10 bases from J, leaving 25 bases between. This entry belongs to a study of shared T cell receptors in the human thymus. TCRdb's table, derived via immunoSEQ multiplex PCR, lists solely in-frame clones and lacks some. The sample includes roughly 560,000 clones, 78% of them seen just once. These data were also filed under a second study, of human thymus T cells.

Sequenced material: thymocytes. The clonotype comes from a boy less than two years old with a congenital heart defect. V usage is TRBV6-6 and J usage is TRBJ2-1, with D perhaps TRBD1 (6 bases). Written as DNA, the CDR3 is TGTGCCAGCAGGACAATAGCGCCAAAGGGGACAAGGGAGCAGTTCTTC. It translates to CASRTIAPKGTREQFF.